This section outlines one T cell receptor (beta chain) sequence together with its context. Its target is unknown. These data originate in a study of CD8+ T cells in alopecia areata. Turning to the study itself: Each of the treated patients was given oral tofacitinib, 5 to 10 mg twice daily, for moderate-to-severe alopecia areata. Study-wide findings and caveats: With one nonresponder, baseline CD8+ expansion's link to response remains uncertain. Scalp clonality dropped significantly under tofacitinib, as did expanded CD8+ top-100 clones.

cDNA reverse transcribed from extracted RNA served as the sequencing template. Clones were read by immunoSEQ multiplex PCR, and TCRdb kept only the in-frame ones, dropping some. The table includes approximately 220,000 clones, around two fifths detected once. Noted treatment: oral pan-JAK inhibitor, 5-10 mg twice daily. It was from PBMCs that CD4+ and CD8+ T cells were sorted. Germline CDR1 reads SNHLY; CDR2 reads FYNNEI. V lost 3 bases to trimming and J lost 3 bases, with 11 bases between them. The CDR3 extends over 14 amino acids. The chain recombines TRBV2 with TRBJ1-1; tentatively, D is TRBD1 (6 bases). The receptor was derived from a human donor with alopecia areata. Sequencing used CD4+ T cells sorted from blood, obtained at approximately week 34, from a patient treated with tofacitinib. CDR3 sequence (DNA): TGTGCCAGCAGTGAGAGGGGGTCGGACACTGAAGCTTTCTTT. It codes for CASSERGSDTEAFF. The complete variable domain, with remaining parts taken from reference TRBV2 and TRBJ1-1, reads EPEVTQTPSHQVTQMGQEVILRCVPISNHLYFYWYRQILGQKVEFLVSFYNNEISEKSEIFDDQFSVERPDGSNFTLKIRSTKLEDSAMYFCASSERGSDTEAFFGQGTRLTVV.